Each of the 3 T cell receptor beta chains below was sequenced from the same sample in a study of OX40 agonist ivuxolimab in advanced cancers. Libraries were prepared through the immunoSEQ multiplex PCR assay. The clones in this table, taken by TCRdb from immuneACCESS, are in-frame only. Not every clone is retained; where verified, under half of the shortfall comes from an unresolved V gene, and the cause of the rest is unknown. This sample lists some 44,000 clones; about 85% were detected once. Of the sample, 4% to 6% is held by the ten largest clones. Material: CD4+ or CD8+ T cells sorted from blood, obtained in a trial of the OX40 agonist ivuxolimab. Receptor source: an adult with an advanced solid tumor such as melanoma, head and neck, liver or kidney cancer.

The V and J genes are TRBV6-5 and TRBJ2-3, with 7 bases that match TRBD1. V lost 5 bases to trimming and J lost 3 bases; unmatched junction nucleotides: 8. The CDR3 is 15 amino acids. Germline V CDR1 and CDR2: MNHEY, SVGAGI. CDR3: CASSADRVGTDTQYF. The CDR3 DNA is TGTGCCAGCAGTGCAGACAGGGTGGGGACAGATACGCAGTATTTT.

The chain has TRBV13 and TRBJ1-2, with no clear D. The V gene's germline CDR1 is PRHDT and CDR2 FYEKMQ (reference sequence). V lost 5 bases and J 4 bases, leaving 17 bases between the germline ends. CDR3 length: 15 amino acids. For the CDR3, the DNA is TGTGCCAGCAGCCGAGTGGATTATTTCAGCTATGGCTACACCTTC. Translated, it gives CASSRVDYFSYGYTF.

CDR3 nucleotides: TGTGCCAGCTCCCGGACTAGCGGCCCAAACGAGCAGTACTTC. This encodes CASSRTSGPNEQYF. V usage is TRBV18 and J usage is TRBJ2-7, with 10 bases matching TRBD2. The length of the CDR3 is 14 residues. Per germline, CDR1 KGHSH and CDR2 LQKENI. With 6 bases clipped from V and 5 bases from J, the junction kept 7 bases outside the gene matches.